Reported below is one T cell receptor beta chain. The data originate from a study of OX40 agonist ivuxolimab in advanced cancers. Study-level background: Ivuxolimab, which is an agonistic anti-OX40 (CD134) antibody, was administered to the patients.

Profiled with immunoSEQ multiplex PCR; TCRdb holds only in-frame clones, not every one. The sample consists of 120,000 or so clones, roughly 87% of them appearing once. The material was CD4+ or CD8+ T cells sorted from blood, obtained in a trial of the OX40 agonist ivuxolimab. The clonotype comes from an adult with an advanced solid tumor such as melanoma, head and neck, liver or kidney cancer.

CDR3 nucleotides: TGTGCCAGCAGCGCCCTTAGCGACACAGATACGCAGTATTTT. Its translation: CASSALSDTDTQYF. The V and J genes are TRBV9 and TRBJ2-3, with D perhaps matching TRBD2 (5 bases). CDR1 and CDR2 (germline): SGDLS, YYNGEE. Trimming shortened V by 3 bases and J by 2 bases, and 10 bases separated the two germline ends. CDR3 size: 14 residues.